The text below deals with one T cell receptor (beta chain). The antigen is unknown. The CDR3 covers 16 residues. The junction had 9 bases not matched to a gene; V was cut back by 4 bases and J by 6 bases. Germline CDR1 and CDR2: SQVTM and ANQGSEA. The data originate from a study of human T cells and chemical hapten exposure. The overall study: The sensitizer, 2% DPC, was used on roughly 2 cm by roughly 2 cm of upper inner arm skin. Across the whole study, which lasted 20 to 30 weeks, patients were given diphenylcyclopropenone on the scalp once a week. Study-wide points: Expanded TCRs showed more large CDR3 clusters than pre-sensitization or healthy control sets. High-frequency TCRs, those above 1 in 1000, stayed the same after DPC sensitization.

Via MiXCR, TCRdb re-called the RACE reads, giving one row per CDR3 protein. The sample lists 84,000 or so distinct CDR3 sequences; around 8.8% were seen once. Time point specified: pre-sensitization, week 0. Treatment reported: therapeutic diphenylcyclopropenone sensitization with weekly scalp DPC. The source material was whole blood, sampled in connection with sensitization to the hapten diphenylcyclopropenone (DPC). This chain uses TRBV29-1 with TRBJ2-5; 15 bases fit TRBD2. This receptor was taken from a man aged 40-55 years with alopecia areata. Some clones in this sample may be carry-over from other donors' samples. The CDR3 DNA reads TGCAGCGTTGCCCCTGACGGGACTAGCGGGAGGAAGACCCAGTACTTC. Protein sequence: CSVAPDGTSGRKTQYF.